The clone carrying this TCR beta chain was seen more than once but under ten times. The antigen is not known. TCRdb processed the RT-PCR reads anew with MiXCR; each CDR3 protein has one entry. The table has more than 700,000 distinct CDR3 sequences, less than 25% seen once; the top ten hold roughly a tenth. The sample originates from a study of response to subunit inactivated influenza vaccine. Study observations and caveats: Each seasonal influenza vaccination recruits few new T cells, the authors suggested.

Trimming removed 3 bases from V and 5 bases from J; junction bases left unmatched: 9. The germline gives CDR1 SGHDT, CDR2 YYEEEE. This CDR3 spans 16 amino acids. The V call is TRBV5-6, the J call TRBJ2-1; the match to TRBD2 covers 9 bases. The source was PBMCs from blood, collected 4 to 6 days after vaccination. This receptor was identified in a man in his fifties who received an inactivated influenza vaccine. CDR3 residues: CASSSARGLADNEQFF. In nucleotides, the CDR3 is TGTGCCAGCAGCTCGGCAAGGGGACTAGCTGACAATGAGCAGTTCTTC. Full variable domain (outside the CDR3, taken from reference TRBV5-6 and TRBJ2-1): DAGVTQSPTHLIKTRGQQVTLRCSPKSGHDTVSWYQQALGQGPQFIFQYYEEEERQRGNFPDRFSGHQFPNYSSELNVNALLLGDSALYLCASSSARGLADNEQFFGPGTRLTVL.